The rows below give T cell receptor beta chains drawn from one sample of a study of blood T cell repertoires in COVID-19. Sequencing used immunoSEQ multiplex PCR; TCRdb keeps in-frame clones, though not all of them. Here the sample spans some 110,000 clones, over 65% being singletons. Sequenced input: peripheral blood. These receptors were collected from a man older than 75 with COVID-19, enrolled during active disease. CDR3s include the opening cysteine and the closing phenylalanine or tryptophan. A D gene is named only where the DNA matches it firmly. Clone size, where shown, is once, few, many, or a class for clones that have expanded.

abundance	d_gene	v_gene	j_gene	CDR3nt	CDR3aa
NA	TRBD2	TRBV25-1	TRBJ2-1	TGTGCCAGCAGTATGGGAGGGCGTTACTCCTACAATGAGCAGTTCTTC	CASSMGGRYSYNEQFF
NA	TRBD2	TRBV6-5	TRBJ2-1	TGTGCCAGCAGCTACATGGGCGGGAGGGCCGACAATGAGCAGTTCTTC	CASSYMGGRADNEQFF
NA	NA	TRBV9	TRBJ2-5	TGTGCCAGCAGCGTAGCTCAGGGGGAGACCCAGTACTTC	CASSVAQGETQYF
NA	NA	TRBV9	TRBJ2-5	TGTGCCAGCAGCGTAGACTTCCAAGAGACCCAGTACTTC	CASSVDFQETQYF
NA	NA	TRBV4-1	TRBJ2-7	TGCGCCAGCTCCCTAACCAGGGGTTGTCCCTACGAGCAGTACTTC	CASSLTRGCPYEQYF
NA	TRBD2	TRBV10-3	TRBJ2-1	TGTGCCACGAGGACTAGCGGGAGAACGGAGTACAATGAGCAGTTCTTC	CATRTSGRTEYNEQFF
NA	NA	TRBV11-1	TRBJ1-3	TGTGCCAGCAGCCACGGGGGAACGCCGGATGGAAACACCATATATTTT	CASSHGGTPDGNTIYF
once	TRBD2	TRBV5-1	TRBJ2-3	TGCGCCAGCAGCTCCGAGAGCGGGAGGATAAGCACAGATACGCAGTATTTT	CASSSESGRISTDTQYF
few	TRBD1	TRBV6-1	TRBJ1-5	TGTGCCAGCAGTGAAGGGGACAGGGGTTATCAGCCCCAGCATTTT	CASSEGDRGYQPQHF
NA	TRBD2	TRBV7-2	TRBJ2-7	TGTGCCAGCAGCTTATGGGCTAGCGGGAGCTACGAGCAGTACTTC	CASSLWASGSYEQYF
NA	TRBD1	TRBV6-5	TRBJ2-5	TGTGCAAGCAAGGGACAGGGTAGCCAAGAGACCCAGTACTTC	CASKGQGSQETQYF
NA	TRBD2	TRBV6-6	TRBJ2-1	TGTGCCAGCAGTTACGGGACTACCTACAATGAGCAGTTCTTC	CASSYGTTYNEQFF
medium-sized	TRBD1	TRBV6-5	TRBJ2-7	TGTGCCAGCAGCCCCGGGACAGGGCGGTACGAGCAGTACTTC	CASSPGTGRYEQYF
NA	NA	TRBV24-1	TRBJ1-2	TGTGCCACCCAACAGACGGGGACCGGGACATCTTATGGCTACACCTTC	CATQQTGTGTSYGYTF
NA	NA	TRBV20-1	TRBJ2-7	TGCAGTGCTCGACGGGGAGACGAGCAGTACTTC	CSARRGDEQYF
NA	TRBD2	TRBV5-1	TRBJ2-1	TGCGCCAGCAGGCCCACTAGCGGGAGCTACAATGAGCAGTTCTTC	CASRPTSGSYNEQFF
NA	TRBD2	TRBV28	TRBJ2-2	TGTGCCAGCAGTTTAGGCGGGACTAGCATTTTCGGGGAGCTGTTTTTT	CASSLGGTSIFGELFF
NA	TRBD2	TRBV15	TRBJ2-7	TGTGCCACCAGCAGAACCGCTAGCGGGAGTTACGAGCAGTACTTC	CATSRTASGSYEQYF
few	TRBD1	TRBV12-3/TRBV12-4	TRBJ1-2	TGTGCCAGCAGCATTCAGGGGGCTCGTGGCTACACCTTC	CASSIQGARGYTF
many	NA	TRBV28	TRBJ2-7	TGTGCCAGCAGTTTATCGGGGTATCCTGCCTACGAGCAGTACTTC	CASSLSGYPAYEQYF
few	NA	TRBV7-6	TRBJ2-7	TGTGCCAGCAGCCTGGGATCCGGGAGCAACAACGAGCAGTACTTC	CASSLGSGSNNEQYF
few	NA	TRBV28	TRBJ2-7	TGTGCCAGCAGTTTCCCAATACTAGGCGGGCAGACCGGCTACGAGCAGTACTTC	CASSFPILGGQTGYEQYF
NA	NA	TRBV10-3	TRBJ1-3	TGTGCCATCAGTGAGCTGGACTTGGTGAGCGGAAACACCATATATTTT	CAISELDLVSGNTIYF
NA	TRBD1	TRBV6-4	TRBJ2-1	TGTGCCAGCAGTGTCTTCCCGGGACAGGACTACAATGAGCAGTTCTTC	CASSVFPGQDYNEQFF
NA	TRBD1	TRBV5-1	TRBJ1-4	TGCGCCAGCAGGGCTACCGGGACAGGGCATGAAAAACTGTTTTTT	CASRATGTGHEKLFF
few	NA	TRBV5-1	TRBJ2-5	TGCGCCAGCAGCTTGGGGACGACTAGGGTGGAGACCCAGTACTTC	CASSLGTTRVETQYF
NA	TRBD2	TRBV3-1/TRBV3-2	TRBJ2-1	TGTGCCAGCAGCCAAGAGGAGGTGGGACTAGCGGGTAGTGAGCAGTTCTTC	CASSQEEVGLAGSEQFF
NA	TRBD2	TRBV29-1	TRBJ2-1	TGCAGCGTTTGTCTACCGGGACTAGGGAATGAGCAGTTCTTC	CSVCLPGLGNEQFF
NA	NA	TRBV7-2	TRBJ1-1	TGTGCCAGCAGCTTATGGGCAGGCATGAACACTGAAGCTTTCTTT	CASSLWAGMNTEAFF
NA	TRBD1	TRBV12-3/TRBV12-4	TRBJ1-4	TGTGCCAGCAACGACAGGGTTTCTGAAAAACTGTTTTTT	CASNDRVSEKLFF
few	NA	TRBV4-3	TRBJ2-6	TGCGCCAGCAGCCAAGATGTAGTGAACTCTGGGGCCAACGTCCTGACTTTC	CASSQDVVNSGANVLTF
few	TRBD2	TRBV2	TRBJ2-7	TGTGCCAGCAGTTTGCTAGCGGGAGAGCAGTACTTC	CASSLLAGEQYF
once	TRBD1	TRBV29-1	TRBJ1-2	TGCAGCGTTGGGGGACAGGACTATGGCTACACCTTC	CSVGGQDYGYTF
NA	TRBD2	TRBV4-2	TRBJ2-1	TGTGCCAGCAGCCGCCCCCCGGGACTAGCGGGAGTCGGGTCCTACAATGAGCAGTTCTTC	CASSRPPGLAGVGSYNEQFF
NA	NA	TRBV7-6	TRBJ2-2	TGTGCCAGCAGCTTAAGGGGGCTAGCGAGGGCCGGGGAGCTGTTTTTT	CASSLRGLARAGELFF
NA	NA	TRBV30	TRBJ1-1	TGTGCCTGGAGCCGGGGGGCCCACACTGAAGCTTTCTTT	CAWSRGAHTEAFF
NA	NA	TRBV2	TRBJ1-3	TGTGCCAGCAGTGAATCTACCAAAAGAAACACCATATATTTT	CASSESTKRNTIYF
few	TRBD1	TRBV11-2	TRBJ2-7	TGTGCCAGCAGCTCCGCCGGGACAGGGGAATTCGAGCAGTACTTC	CASSSAGTGEFEQYF
NA	TRBD2	TRBV4-1	TRBJ2-5	TGCGCCAGCAGCCAAGGACTAGCGGGAGGGCCGGGTTCGCTAGAGACCCAGTACTTC	CASSQGLAGGPGSLETQYF
once	NA	TRBV6-5	TRBJ2-2	TGTGCCAGCAGCCCGGGTAGCGGCGGCGGGGAGCTGTTTTTT	CASSPGSGGGELFF
NA	NA	TRBV29-1	TRBJ1-2	TGCAGCGTTGAAGCGCGGGGCGCTAACTATGGCTACACCTTC	CSVEARGANYGYTF